The following is a T cell receptor beta chain sequence with its context. Its antigen is still unknown. This sample was included in a study of T cell repertoires in cytomegalovirus infection. Study overall: The authors used CMV epitopes that were HLA-C-restricted (recently identified) and HLA-B-restricted (well studied).

Germline CDR1 and CDR2: SEHNR and FQNEAQ (reference sequence). The length of the CDR3 is 13 residues. Between the trimmed V and J ends, which lost 8 bases and 6 bases, there was a span of 16 bases. A single record per CDR3 protein comes from TCRdb applying MiXCR to the reads. The data contain over 250,000 distinct CDR3 sequences, roughly a fifth of them seen just once; the ten biggest clones take up about 21%. The rearrangement joins TRBV7-9 to TRBJ2-5, with D perhaps matching TRBD2 (6 bases). Sequenced material: cultured PBMCs, taken from culture after CMV antigen stimulation. The sequence was collected from a human donor in good health (CMV status not recorded). Some clones in this sample may be carry-over from other donors' samples. The CDR3 sequence: CASESGGGKTQYF. CDR3 coding DNA: TGTGCCAGCGAAAGTGGAGGCGGGAAGACCCAGTACTTC.